A single sample is the source of the 8 T cell receptor beta chains below, sequenced in a study of shared clonotypes between healthy human individuals. The repertoire was sequenced with immunoSEQ multiplex PCR; TCRdb's copy has only in-frame clones and lacks some. The sample carries approximately 2.5 million clones, around nine tenths recorded once. Sequenced sample: naive CD4+ T cells sorted from blood. Regarding subset: CD45RA+ positively selected. Every receptor here comes from a man aged 18-30 years in good health.

The chain has TRBV6-5 and TRBJ2-7; D unresolved. CDR3 length: 13 amino acids. Germline V CDR1 and CDR2: MNHEY, SVGAGI. V was clipped by 2 bases and J by 1 base, with 6 bases between them. This chain's CDR3 is CASSYEYSYEQYF. The CDR3 bases are TGTGCCAGCAGTTACGAGTATTCCTACGAGCAGTACTTC.

The chain uses TRBV5-1 and TRBJ1-2; D may be TRBD1 (6 bases). V dropped 2 bases and J dropped 1 base, with 12 bases sitting between them. The CDR3 extends over 15 amino acids. CDR1 SGHRS and CDR2 YFSETQ come from the germline V gene. The CDR3 DNA is TGCGCCAGCAGCTTAACCGGGACAAATAACTATGGCTACACCTTC. Translating gives CASSLTGTNNYGYTF.

J is TRBJ2-1 and V is TRBV30; 7 nucleotides agree with TRBD2. There are 12 residues in the CDR3. Per germline, CDR1 GTSNPN and CDR2 SVGIG (reference sequence). The junction had 11 bases not matched to a gene; V was cut back by 8 bases and J by 10 bases. CDR3 coding DNA: TGTGCCGAAGGCGGGAGCTTGGTCGAGCAGTTCTTC. Residues: CAEGGSLVEQFF.

This chain uses TRBV5-6 with TRBJ2-7; 7 nucleotides agree with TRBD1. This CDR3 contains 14 residues. The germline V gene has CDR1 SGHDT and CDR2 YYEEEE. V was pared by 6 bases and J by 4 bases, with 10 bases of the junction left unmatched. CDR3 in amino acids: CASTRAGGTYEQYF. CDR3 DNA: TGTGCCAGCACGCGGGCAGGGGGTACATACGAGCAGTACTTC. Looking up the rest from reference TRBV5-6 and TRBJ2-7 gives the full variable domain: DAGVTQSPTHLIKTRGQQVTLRCSPKSGHDTVSWYQQALGQGPQFIFQYYEEEERQRGNFPDRFSGHQFPNYSSELNVNALLLGDSALYLCASTRAGGTYEQYFGPGTRLTVT.

The chain carries TRBV18 and TRBJ1-1, with TRBD1 identical over 7 bases. CDR3 size: 14 residues. V lost 0 bases and J lost 3; bases outside the gene matches: 1. Germline-derived CDR1 and CDR2 are KGHSH and LQKENI. The CDR3 sequence is CASSPPTGDTEAFF. The CDR3 DNA follows: TGTGCCAGCTCACCACCTACAGGGGACACTGAAGCTTTCTTT.

The rearrangement uses TRBV5-4 and TRBJ2-2, with D perhaps matching TRBD1 or TRBD2 (5 bases each). Germline V gene lookup returns CDR1 SGHNT and CDR2 YYREEE (reference sequence). V was shortened by 0 bases and J by 6 bases, with 9 bases between the two germline ends. CDR3 size: 14 residues. CDR3 loop: CASSLEGRSGELFF. CDR3 DNA sequence: TGTGCCAGCAGCTTGGAGGGGAGATCCGGGGAGCTGTTTTTT.

The V gene is TRBV21-1, the J gene TRBJ2-5; the D call TRBD1 from the table was never checked on the DNA. TRBV21-1 corresponds to a pseudogene. This CDR3 has 13 residues. The DNA of the CDR3 is TGTGCCAGCAGCAAATTGGGGCAGGGGACCCAGTACTTC. Amino acid sequence: CASSKLGQGTQYF.

The V call is TRBV29-1, the J call TRBJ2-5; D might be TRBD1 (5 bases). The CDR3 has 13 amino acids. The germline gives CDR1 SQVTM, CDR2 ANQGSEA. Trimming removed 3 bases at V and 1 base at J, with 9 bases between. The CDR3 here is CSVDRGTQETQYF. CDR3 nucleotide sequence: TGCAGCGTTGATAGGGGTACCCAAGAGACCCAGTACTTC.